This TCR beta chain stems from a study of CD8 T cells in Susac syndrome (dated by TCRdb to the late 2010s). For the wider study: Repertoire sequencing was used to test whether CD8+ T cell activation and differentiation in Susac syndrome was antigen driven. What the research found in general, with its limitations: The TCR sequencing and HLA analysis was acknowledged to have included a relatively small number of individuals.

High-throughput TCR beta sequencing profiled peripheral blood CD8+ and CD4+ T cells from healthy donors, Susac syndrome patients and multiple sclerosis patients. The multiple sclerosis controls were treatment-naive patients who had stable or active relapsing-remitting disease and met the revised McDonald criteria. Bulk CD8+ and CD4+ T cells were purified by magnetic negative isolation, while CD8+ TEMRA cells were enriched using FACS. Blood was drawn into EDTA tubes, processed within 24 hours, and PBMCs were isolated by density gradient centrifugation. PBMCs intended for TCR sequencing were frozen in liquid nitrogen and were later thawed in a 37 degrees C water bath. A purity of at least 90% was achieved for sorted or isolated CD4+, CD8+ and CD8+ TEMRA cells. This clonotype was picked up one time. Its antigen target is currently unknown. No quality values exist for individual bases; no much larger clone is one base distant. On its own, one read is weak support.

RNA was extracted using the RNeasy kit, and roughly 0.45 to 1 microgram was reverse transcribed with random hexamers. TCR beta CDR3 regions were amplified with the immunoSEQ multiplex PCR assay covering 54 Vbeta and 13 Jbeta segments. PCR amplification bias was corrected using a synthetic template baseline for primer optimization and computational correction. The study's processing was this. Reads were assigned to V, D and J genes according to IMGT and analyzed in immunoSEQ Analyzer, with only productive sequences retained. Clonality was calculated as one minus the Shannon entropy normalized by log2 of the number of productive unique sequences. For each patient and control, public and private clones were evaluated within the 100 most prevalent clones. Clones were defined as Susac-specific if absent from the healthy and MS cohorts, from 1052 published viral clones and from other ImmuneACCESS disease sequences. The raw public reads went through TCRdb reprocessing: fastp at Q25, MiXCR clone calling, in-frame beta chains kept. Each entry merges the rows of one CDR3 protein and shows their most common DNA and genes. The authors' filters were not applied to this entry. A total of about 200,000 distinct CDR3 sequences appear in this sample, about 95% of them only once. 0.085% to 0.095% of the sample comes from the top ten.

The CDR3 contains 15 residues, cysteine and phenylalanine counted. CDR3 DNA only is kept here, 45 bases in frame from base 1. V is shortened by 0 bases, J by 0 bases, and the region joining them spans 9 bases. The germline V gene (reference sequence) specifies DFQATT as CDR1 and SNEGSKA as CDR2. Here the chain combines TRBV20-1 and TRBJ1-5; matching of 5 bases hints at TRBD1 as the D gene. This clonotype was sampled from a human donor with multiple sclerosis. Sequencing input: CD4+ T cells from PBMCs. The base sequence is TGCAGTGCTAGAGAATGGGGGAATAGCAATCAGCCCCAGCATTTT. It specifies CSAREWGNSNQPQHF.